What follows describes a single TCR beta chain. What it binds is unknown. Using immunoSEQ multiplex PCR, the repertoire was profiled, and TCRdb retains in-frame clones only, with some absent. Counted here are 72,000 or so clones, around 90% occurring once; the ten biggest clones make up 24%. These data come from a study of T cell responses to AZD1222 COVID-19 vaccine. Whole-study findings and limits: The study found vaccine-associated CD4 TCRs spanning spike, dominant at 160-218 and 743-854.

The CDR3 runs 11 residues. Germline V gene lookup returns CDR1 SNHLY and CDR2 FYNNEI. Trimming removed 3 bases at V and 8 bases at J, with 5 bases between. This chain connects TRBV2 to TRBJ2-4; D is ambiguous. The receptor was derived from an adult in good health. The sample here was peripheral blood, taken on day 0 of AZD1222 vaccination. For the CDR3, the DNA is TGTGCCAGCAGTGATCTGGACATTCAGTACTTC. Its translation: CASSDLDIQYF.